This TCR beta chain was sequenced during a study of blood T cell repertoires in COVID-19. Study-wide background: Spain, Italy and the United States supplied samples that represented acute and convalescent COVID-19. The cDNA or gDNA used as material had been derived from T cells, B-cell-depleted T cells, or PBMCs.

V was clipped by 1 base and J by 4 bases, with 13 bases between them. The CDR3 contains 16 residues. Germline CDR1 reads SGHTA; CDR2 reads FQGNSA. Per the study methods: Quantification of nucleated cells was approximated via reference gene primer amplification. Sequencing was performed with immunoSEQ multiplex PCR; in TCRdb, only in-frame clones are kept and a portion is missing. Clonal size and the V and J genes are those of that table, whereas D and trimming came from the DNA. The data show around 150,000 clones, with 87% seen just once and about 4% held by the top ten. The sequence was obtained from a woman aged 55 to 70 with active or convalescent COVID-19. Sequencing was performed on peripheral blood. This rearrangement joins TRBV7-2 to TRBJ2-2, with D possibly matching TRBD2 (6 bases). CDR3 DNA: TGTGCCAGCAGCTTAGTGGAGGGTGCGGCCACCGGGGAGCTGTTTTTT. Amino acids: CASSLVEGAATGELFF.